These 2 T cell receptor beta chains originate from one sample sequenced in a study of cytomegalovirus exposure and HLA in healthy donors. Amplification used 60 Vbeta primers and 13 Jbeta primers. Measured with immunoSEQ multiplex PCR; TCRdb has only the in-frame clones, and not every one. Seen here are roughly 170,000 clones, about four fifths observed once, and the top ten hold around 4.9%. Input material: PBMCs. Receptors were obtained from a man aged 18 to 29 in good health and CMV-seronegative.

The DNA for the CDR3 is TGTGCCAGCAGTTTAAACACCGAGCAGTACTTC. Protein: CASSLNTEQYF. The gene calls are TRBV28 and TRBJ2-7; D is uncertain. CDR3 size: 11 residues. V was pared by 2 bases and J by 6 bases, with 5 bases between. Germline V CDR1 and CDR2: MDHEN, SYDVKM.

CDR3 sequence (DNA): TGTGCCAGTAGTAGACAGAATAATGCCTACGAGCAGTACTTC. Its translation: CASSRQNNAYEQYF. This sequence joins TRBV19 and TRBJ2-7, with a possible D match to TRBD1 (5 bases). Trimming took 4 bases from V and 2 from J, leaving 12 bases between them. CDR1 and CDR2 (germline): LNHDA, SQIVND (reference sequence). This CDR3 comprises 14 residues.